These T cell receptor beta chains were read from a single sample in a study of blood T cells in healthy people across ages. One entry per CDR3 protein results from TCRdb running MiXCR on the 5' RACE reads. The sample shows hundreds of thousands of distinct CDR3 sequences, roughly 21% of them seen only once. The sequenced sample was blood. These receptors all stem from a man in his 70s in good health. The CDR3 runs from the conserved cysteine through the conserved F or W. The D gene is left open where the match is weak. A row's size may be missing; if present it is once, few, many or a size class.

d_call clone_size j_call v_call cdr3_aa cdr3_nt
NA many TRBJ2-4 TRBV28 CASSPADRAKNIQYF TGTGCCAGCAGTCCGGCGGACAGAGCCAAAAACATTCAGTACTTC
TRBD1 many TRBJ2-7 TRBV11-1 CASSNRQGFNEQYF TGTGCCAGCAGCAATAGACAGGGGTTCAACGAGCAGTACTTC
NA NA TRBJ2-7 TRBV29-1 CSVEGDSTYEQYF TGCAGCGTGGAAGGTGACAGCACCTACGAGCAGTACTTC
NA few TRBJ2-1 TRBV5-3 CARSEGERSNEQFF TGTGCCAGAAGCGAGGGAGAAAGGAGTAATGAGCAGTTCTTC
NA NA TRBJ2-7 TRBV20-1 CSASEPGEQYF TGCAGTGCCTCAGAACCGGGCGAGCAGTACTTC
TRBD2 NA TRBJ2-1 TRBV3-1 CASSQGRTSGSHEQFF TGTGCCAGCAGCCAAGGTCGGACTAGCGGGAGCCATGAGCAGTTCTTC
NA few TRBJ1-4 TRBV5-6 CASSSIDTSEKLFF TGTGCCAGCAGCTCCATCGACACTTCCGAAAAACTGTTTTTT
NA few TRBJ2-7 TRBV6-2/TRBV6-3 CASSPPRLSSEQYF TGTGCCAGCAGCCCCCCCAGACTTTCTTCCGAGCAGTACTTC
NA few TRBJ2-1 TRBV18 CASSPEYSGGPNEQFF TGTGCCAGCTCACCAGAATATAGCGGAGGCCCCAATGAGCAGTTCTTC
NA NA TRBJ2-7 TRBV10-3 CAISDGRSSYEQYF TGTGCCATCAGTGATGGGCGTTCCTCCTACGAGCAGTACTTC
NA NA TRBJ2-5 TRBV15 CATSKTKETQYF TGTGCCACCAGCAAGACAAAAGAGACCCAGTACTTC
NA few TRBJ2-7 TRBV4-1 CASSYSVGYEQYF TGCGCCAGCAGTTACAGCGTCGGTTACGAGCAGTACTTC
NA NA TRBJ2-2 TRBV18 CASSPAQNTGELFF TGTGCCAGCTCACCGGCCCAGAACACCGGGGAGCTGTTTTTT
NA NA TRBJ2-7 TRBV11-2 CASSFTGNTYEQYF TGTGCCAGCAGCTTCACAGGGAACACCTACGAGCAGTACTTC
NA few TRBJ2-5 TRBV21-1 CASSKGRDPCCQETQYF TGTGCCAGCAGCAAAGGCCGGGACCCTTGTTGCCAAGAGACCCAGTACTTC
TRBD2 few TRBJ2-3 TRBV10-3 CAISDTGTSGNTQYF TGTGCCATCAGTGACACCGGGACTAGCGGAAATACGCAGTATTTT
TRBD1 once TRBJ1-1 TRBV19 CASSKTGVSTEAFF TGTGCCAGTAGTAAAACAGGGGTTTCCACTGAAGCTTTCTTT
TRBD1 few TRBJ1-2 TRBV6-5 CASSYSRQGKLGGYTF TGTGCCAGCAGTTACTCAAGACAGGGAAAACTAGGTGGCTACACCTTC
TRBD1 many TRBJ1-4 TRBV5-1 CASSLAGTGFEKLFF TGCGCCAGCAGCTTGGCCGGGACAGGGTTCGAAAAACTGTTTTTT
NA NA TRBJ2-5 TRBV6-2/TRBV6-3 CASSPVSETQYF TGTGCCAGCAGCCCCGTTTCGGAGACCCAGTACTTC
NA few TRBJ2-2 TRBV5-6 CASSLGLTLTGELFF TGTGCCAGCAGCTTGGGGCTCACACTCACCGGGGAGCTGTTTTTT
NA NA TRBJ1-2 TRBV5-1 CASLPVYGDYGYTF TGCGCCAGCCTCCCGGTCTATGGGGACTATGGCTACACCTTC
NA NA TRBJ2-2 TRBV7-2 CASSLAHLNTGELFF TGTGCCAGCAGCTTAGCCCACCTGAACACCGGGGAGCTGTTTTTT
TRBD2 many TRBJ2-3 TRBV7-3 CASSLSGMRDTQYF TGTGCCAGCAGCCTGAGCGGGATGAGAGATACGCAGTATTTT
NA NA TRBJ2-5 TRBV5-5 CASRRDSLPQETQYF TGTGCCAGCAGACGGGACTCATTACCCCAAGAGACCCAGTACTTC
NA few TRBJ2-7 TRBV14 CASGYDGPYEQYF TGTGCCAGCGGTTACGACGGGCCCTACGAGCAGTACTTC
NA NA TRBJ2-7 TRBV2 CASTGTLSYEQYF TGTGCCAGCACGGGGACACTCTCCTACGAGCAGTACTTC
NA few TRBJ2-7 TRBV10-3 CAISVASSYEQYF TGTGCCATCAGCGTAGCGAGCTCCTACGAGCAGTACTTC
NA NA TRBJ2-5 TRBV7-6 CASSLGDRTQYF TGTGCCAGCAGCTTAGGTGACAGGACCCAGTACTTC
NA few TRBJ2-2 TRBV21-1 CASSKVRTGPSGPHTGELFF TGTGCCAGCAGCAAAGTAAGGACAGGACCTAGCGGTCCCCACACCGGGGAGCTGTTTTTT
NA NA TRBJ2-7 TRBV29-1 CSVLGSYEQYF TGCAGCGTTTTGGGGTCCTACGAGCAGTACTTC
TRBD2 NA TRBJ2-1 TRBV3-1 CASSQREVNNEQFF TGTGCCAGCAGCCAGCGGGAGGTAAACAATGAGCAGTTCTTC
TRBD2 NA TRBJ2-1 TRBV12-3/TRBV12-4 CATESGVYSEQFF TGTGCCACGGAGAGCGGGGTTTACAGTGAGCAGTTCTTC
NA many TRBJ2-5 TRBV25-1 CASSDDWGGSETQYF TGTGCCAGCAGTGATGACTGGGGAGGTAGCGAGACCCAGTACTTC
NA NA TRBJ2-2 TRBV27 CASSTVGPGELFF TGTGCCAGCAGCACTGTCGGGCCCGGGGAGCTGTTTTTT
NA NA TRBJ2-5 TRBV6-2/TRBV6-3 CASSKLARETQYF TGTGCCAGCAGTAAACTAGCCCGGGAGACCCAGTACTTC
NA NA TRBJ1-5 TRBV27 CANSFTVDQPQHF TGTGCCAACAGTTTTACGGTTGATCAGCCCCAGCATTTT
TRBD2 few TRBJ2-1 TRBV6-5 CASSYVAGDYEQFF TGTGCCAGCAGTTACGTTGCGGGAGATTATGAGCAGTTCTTC
NA few TRBJ2-4 TRBV20-1 CSARMGQGKNIQYF TGCAGTGCTAGGATGGGGCAGGGCAAAAACATTCAGTACTTC
NA NA TRBJ1-5 TRBV3-1 CASSQDLQGRQPQHF TGTGCCAGCAGCCAAGATCTCCAGGGAAGACAGCCCCAGCATTTT
NA few TRBJ2-3 TRBV29-1 CSVETPGRDTQYF TGCAGCGTTGAAACACCGGGGCGGGATACGCAGTATTTT
NA NA TRBJ1-3 TRBV6-2/TRBV6-3 CASSYYGRSLSGNTIYF TGTGCCAGCAGTTACTACGGCCGGTCCCTCTCTGGAAACACCATATATTTT
TRBD2 NA TRBJ2-5 TRBV3-1 CASSQAYGRQQETQYF TGTGCCAGCAGCCAAGCTTACGGGAGGCAACAAGAGACCCAGTACTTC
NA NA TRBJ1-3 TRBV2 CASRDRIFSGNTTYF TGTGCCAGCAGGGACCGCATATTCTCTGGAAACACCACATATTTT
TRBD1 few TRBJ2-2 TRBV9 CASSARQGTETGELFF TGTGCCAGCAGCGCCCGACAGGGTACGGAGACCGGGGAGCTGTTTTTT
TRBD2 few TRBJ2-1 TRBV12-3/TRBV12-4 CASSPKAGGPYNEQFF TGTGCCAGCAGTCCCAAAGCGGGGGGTCCCTACAATGAGCAGTTCTTC
NA NA TRBJ2-3 TRBV20-1 CSANNRVTDTQYF TGCAGTGCTAATAACAGAGTCACAGATACGCAGTATTTT
NA few TRBJ2-6 TRBV28 CASRQSGANVLTF TGTGCCAGCCGCCAGAGTGGGGCCAACGTCCTGACTTTC
NA few TRBJ2-5 TRBV20-1 CSASGGSETQYF TGCAGTGCCAGCGGCGGCTCCGAGACCCAGTACTTC
NA few TRBJ1-6 TRBV6-5 CASSYSGGWSSYNSPLHF TGTGCCAGCAGTTACTCGGGGGGGTGGAGCTCCTATAATTCACCCCTCCACTTT
NA NA TRBJ2-2 TRBV28 CASSSDFEAGELFF TGTGCCAGCAGTAGCGATTTCGAGGCCGGGGAGCTGTTTTTT
NA many TRBJ1-3 TRBV13 CASSLGETGNTIYF TGTGCCAGCAGCTTAGGCGAGACCGGAAACACCATATATTTT
TRBD2 NA TRBJ2-3 TRBV28 CASTLVAGEVSGQYF TGTGCCAGCACTTTGGTTGCGGGAGAGGTCTCGGGGCAGTATTTT
NA many TRBJ2-1 TRBV12-3/TRBV12-4 CASSLASGAEQFF TGTGCCAGCAGTTTAGCTAGCGGTGCTGAGCAGTTCTTC